This is a list of T cell receptor beta chains from one sample in a study of alternative splicing in chronic myeloid leukemia remission. TCRdb re-called the bulk RNA-seq reads, yielding one record per CDR3 amino acid sequence without DNA. The data show over 250 distinct CDR3 sequences, with around nine tenths seen just once and 20% to 25% held by the top ten. Sequenced here: PBMCs or total blood leukocytes (not recorded which), sampled during remission. Receptors originate from an adult with chronic myeloid leukemia. CDR3s include the opening cysteine and the closing phenylalanine or tryptophan. Not all rows give a size; the values are once, few, many and, for expanded clones, a class.

clone_size,j_call,v_call,cdr3_length,cdr3_aa
NA,TRBJ2-7,TRBV11-2,15,CASSLAWDSSYEQYF
NA,TRBJ1-1,TRBV19,12,CASSIAQTEAFF
NA,TRBJ1-2,TRBV29-1,12,CSAVTGAYGYTF
NA,TRBJ1-5,TRBV19,15,CASSISRVLNQPQHF
NA,TRBJ1-4,TRBV6-6,16,CASSQLPTGGLLRLFF
NA,TRBJ2-2,TRBV29-1,13,CSVRGGIFGELFF
NA,TRBJ1-1,TRBV7-8,14,CASSLFGEATEAFF
NA,TRBJ2-3,TRBV7-9,15,CASIRSSASTDTQYF
NA,TRBJ2-1,TRBV3-1,16,CASSQDKGASGNEQFF
NA,TRBJ1-5,TRBV12-5,14,CASGLVDGYLPQHF
NA,TRBJ2-1,TRBV12-3/TRBV12-4,16,CASSPDGSRSYNEQFF
NA,TRBJ2-1,TRBV6-5,16,CASSYSSGGVPDEQFF
NA,TRBJ2-1,TRBV6-5,14,CASTAGGRLDEQFF
NA,TRBJ2-2,TRBV19,16,CASSTRQGTGTGELFF
NA,TRBJ2-1,TRBV12-3/TRBV12-4,14,CASGRGGQWYEQFF
few,TRBJ2-1,TRBV2,18,CASSEGFEALHRYNEQFF
few,TRBJ2-1,TRBV30,13,CAWSGPWYNEQFF
NA,TRBJ1-4,TRBV7-9,17,CASSQGQALRANEKLFF
NA,TRBJ1-5,TRBV10-2,13,CASSEGLQWPQHF
NA,TRBJ1-1,TRBV19,13,CASRGAGGTEAFF
hyperexpanded,TRBJ1-2,TRBV27,13,CASIPTGGSGYTF
NA,TRBJ2-3,TRBV12-3/TRBV12-4,10,CASSSGTQYF
NA,TRBJ1-3,TRBV29-1,16,CSVEDRQGGSGNTIYF
NA,TRBJ2-3,TRBV20-1,13,CSARDLTRGGQYF
NA,TRBJ2-7,TRBV7-9,17,CASSSLGQGALSYEQYF
NA,TRBJ2-1,TRBV24-1,12,CATSDWGYEQFF
NA,TRBJ2-3,TRBV7-3,15,CASSLSGQGGYTQYF
NA,TRBJ1-5,TRBV4-2,14,CASSPGHSNQPQHF
once,TRBJ1-6,TRBV6-5,13,CASNDRNNSPLHF
NA,TRBJ2-2,TRBV9,15,CASSGNRANTGELFF
NA,TRBJ2-6,TRBV5-5,14,CASSLGGGANVLTF
NA,TRBJ2-3,TRBV3-1,11,CASSQADTQYF
NA,TRBJ2-1,TRBV12-3/TRBV12-4,11,CASSQRNEQFF
NA,TRBJ2-3,TRBV12-3/TRBV12-4,16,CASSFEGGPAWVTQYF
NA,TRBJ2-3,TRBV2,14,CASSGRGGTDTQYF
NA,TRBJ1-2,TRBV27,13,CASSPDGNYGYTF
NA,TRBJ1-2,TRBV5-1,14,CASSLRDTGEGYTF
NA,TRBJ1-1,TRBV20-1,12,CSAARPAAEAFF
NA,TRBJ1-1,TRBV20-1,16,CSASHPGGRKNTEAFF
NA,TRBJ1-3,TRBV2,16,CASSEVGPSSGNTIYF
once,TRBJ1-1,TRBV2,17,CASSEGDNGVPNTEAFF
once,TRBJ1-1,TRBV5-6,15,CASSLIYRTNTEAFF
NA,TRBJ1-1,TRBV9,14,CASSVGRDSPEAFF
NA,TRBJ1-2,TRBV2,15,CASIGVPGGNYGYTF